The 12 T cell receptor beta chains reported below all come from one sample, sequenced in a study of breast tumors, draining lymph nodes, adjacent tissues (dated by TCRdb to the mid-2010s). The library was produced with multiplex PCR. Sequencing used an Illumina HiSeq 2000. TCRdb's own reprocessing of the public reads used fastp at Q25 and MiXCR and kept productive beta chains. Rows merge per CDR3 protein into single entries with the most common DNA and genes. Across this sample there are some 130,000 distinct CDR3 sequences, with 21% seen only once. The leading ten clones occupy over 2% of the sample. The lymph node samples were taken from the axillary draining lymph nodes of breast cancer patients. Sequencing was carried out using axillary lymph node tissue. These receptors all stem from a female donor with breast cancer. Some clones in this sample may be carry-over from other donors' samples.

Ten or more counts support this clonotype. This chain joins TRBV5-1 and TRBJ2-1, with 7 bases aligning to TRBD2. The length of the CDR3 is 15 residues. Germline V CDR1 and CDR2: SGHRS, YFSETQ. The ends lost 2 bases at V and 2 bases at J; junction bases unmatched: 4. The CDR3 is CASSFEGGTYNEQFF. The CDR3, as DNA: TGCGCCAGCAGCTTCGAGGGAGGGACCTACAATGAGCAGTTCTTC. Full variable domain (rest looked up from reference TRBV5-1 and TRBJ2-1): KAGVTQTPRYLIKTRGQQVTLSCSPISGHRSVSWYQQTPGQGLQFLFEYFSETQRNKGNFPGRFSGRQFSNSRSEMNVSTLELGDSALYLCASSFEGGTYNEQFFGPGTRLTVL.

V gene TRBV4-2 combines with J gene TRBJ2-3; D remains ambiguous. Trimming took 4 bases from V and 0 from J, leaving 14 bases between them. CDR3 length: 16 amino acids. CDR1 and CDR2 (germline): LGHNA, YNFKEQ. The CDR3, as DNA: TGTGCCAGCAGCCCTCGATACCCGACGAGCACAGATACGCAGTATTTT. Encoded protein: CASSPRYPTSTDTQYF.

About this clonotype itself: A much bigger clone sits one base away, suggesting this may be a read error. This chain links TRBV6-1 with TRBJ2-5, with 12 bases aligning to TRBD2. With 4 bases clipped from V and 4 bases from J, the junction kept 4 bases outside the gene matches. The CDR3 is 15 residues long. Germline V gene sequence: CDR1 MNHNS, CDR2 SASEGT. CDR3 amino acids: CASSGLAGAGETQYF. The CDR3 DNA is TGTGCCAGCAGTGGACTAGCGGGAGCGGGAGAGACCCAGTACTTC.

This clonotype was detected only a few times. The rearrangement uses TRBV9 and TRBJ1-2, with 10 bases fitting TRBD1. The CDR3 sequence is 15 residues long. J lost 4 bases, V lost 0 bases, and 3 bases had no gene match. CDR1 and CDR2 (germline): SGDLS, YYNGEE. CDR3 sequence reads: CASSVADRGLYGYTF. CDR3 nucleotide sequence: TGTGCCAGCAGCGTAGCCGACAGGGGGCTCTATGGCTACACCTTC.

Points on this clonotype: A read error may explain this, as a much larger clone is one base away. The chain couples TRBV6-2 or TRBV6-3 to TRBJ1-5; D may be TRBD1 (5 bases). The germline V gene encodes CDR1 MNHEY and CDR2 SVGEGT. Trimming removed 6 bases at V and 3 bases at J, with 15 bases between. The CDR3 has 15 amino acids. Here the CDR3 DNA reads TGTGCCAGCAGATACCGGGGCAGAGACAATCAGCCCCAGCATTTT. This gives the protein CASRYRGRDNQPQHF.

This clonotype was picked up many times. At one boundary the junction diverges from the germline segment, which might be a read error. The rearrangement links TRBV7-2 to TRBJ2-1; 7 bases line up with TRBD2. In germline, CDR1 is SGHTA, CDR2 FQGNSA. This CDR3 comprises 17 residues. For the CDR3, the DNA is TGTGCCAGCAGCCGTATCCAACTAGCGCTCTCCGACAATGAGCAGTTCTTC. It specifies CASSRIQLALSDNEQFF.

This clonotype has a handful of counts. V and J are TRBV7-3 and TRBJ1-1; the D gene is possibly TRBD1 (5 bases). The CDR3 is 13 residues long. The V gene lost 5 bases and the J gene lost 1 base, with 8 bases spanning the gap. Germline V gives CDR1 SGHTA, CDR2 FQGTGA. The CDR3: CASSPGRNTEAFF. The CDR3 DNA reads as TGTGCCAGCAGCCCGGGACGGAACACTGAAGCTTTCTTT.

This clonotype appeared a few times. This chain connects TRBV3-1 to TRBJ2-1; TRBD2 matches 15 bases. CDR1 is LGHDT, CDR2 YNNKEL, per germline (reference sequence). J lost 9 bases, V lost 3 bases, and 15 bases had no gene match. The CDR3 consists of 19 residues. CDR3 sequence reads: CASSHMSLGLAGGRGEQFF. The CDR3 DNA is TGTGCCAGCAGCCACATGTCCCTAGGACTAGCGGGGGGGCGGGGTGAGCAGTTCTTC.

This clonotype was found many times. The chain links TRBV20-1 to TRBJ2-1; D not certain. This CDR3 is 15 amino acids long. From germline, CDR1 is DFQATT and CDR2 SNEGSKA (reference sequence). Trimming left V 6 bases short and J 2 bases short, with 17 bases between. CDR3 coding DNA: TGCAGTGCCCAGTGGACCGCCCGGGCCTACAATGAGCAGTTCTTC. It yields the protein CSAQWTARAYNEQFF.

With respect to this clonotype: Germline is not matched at one junction end, which may reflect a read error. The genes are TRBV13 and TRBJ1-2, with unresolved D. The CDR3 contains 13 residues. Looked up from germline, CDR1 is PRHDT and CDR2 is FYEKMQ (reference sequence). CDR3 loop: CAGSLVNGVGYTF. Here the CDR3 DNA reads TGTGCCGGCAGCCTGGTAAATGGGGTTGGCTACACCTTC.

This clonotype came up many times. The V call is TRBV20-1, the J call TRBJ2-7; 7 bases are shared with TRBD1. CDR1 is DFQATT and CDR2 is SNEGSKA in the germline V gene (reference sequence). This CDR3 spans 12 amino acids. The V gene end was trimmed by 6 bases and the J gene end by 4 bases; junction bases not matched to a gene: 6. The CDR3 coding sequence is TGCAGTGCAGCTCCAGGGGGTTACGAGCAGTACTTC. It codes for CSAAPGGYEQYF.

This clonotype has ten or more counts. This chain joins TRBV12-3 or TRBV12-4 and TRBJ2-3; no firm D call. V gave up 3 bases and J gave up 0 bases, with 16 bases separating them. The length of the CDR3 is 17 residues. The CDR3 sequence: CASSFLGLNPSTDTQYF. The CDR3 bases are TGTGCCAGCAGTTTCCTAGGGCTCAACCCTAGCACAGATACGCAGTATTTT.